This T cell receptor beta chain was documented in a study of a mutant IDH1 vaccine in newly diagnosed glioma. As for the study in general: Once 4-6 weeks had passed after radiotherapy alone, vaccination started, or it started with temozolomide cycles. Patients under treatment included approximately 60% males and 37.5% females and had a mean age of approximately 40 years.

V lost 2 bases and J 3 bases, leaving 4 bases between the germline ends. Germline V gene lookup returns CDR1 KGHSH and CDR2 LQKENI. There are 13 residues in the CDR3. Study-wide findings and caveats: Pseudoprogression seemed unrelated to changes in top peripheral T cell clonotypes.

Turning to this clone: Its specificity is unknown.

TCRdb's table, derived via immunoSEQ multiplex PCR, lists solely in-frame clones and lacks some. Altogether under 45,000 clones are present, roughly 80% being singletons, with the ten largest covering about an eighth. The time point denotes: week 5, during vaccination. Every single dose of the vaccine, 300 ug of mutant IDH1 20-mer peptide, came with topical imiquimod. This chain joins TRBV18 and TRBJ1-4; D is uncertain. Sample: PBMCs, taken from a glioma patient whose treatment included an IDH1 peptide vaccine. This clonotype originated in a man in his forties or fifties with glioma. The CDR3 DNA reads TGTGCCAGCTCACCAATGTCTAATGAAAAACTGTTTTTT. It translates to CASSPMSNEKLFF.